This T cell receptor beta chain was obtained from a study of early T cells in non-severe SARS-CoV-2 infection. In this sample, this clonotype is medium-sized. The CDR3 spans 16 residues. The junction had 11 bases not matched to a gene; V was cut back by 0 bases and J by 11 bases. The germline gives CDR1 DFQATT, CDR2 SNEGSKA (reference sequence). Separate cDNA molecules each had unique molecular identifiers attached to them. TCRdb ran MiXCR on the 5' RACE reads and lists one entry per CDR3 protein. Here the sample spans about 26,000 distinct CDR3 sequences, roughly 5% being singletons. The chain recombines TRBV20-1 with TRBJ1-5, with TRBD1 matching over 12 bases. This sequence originates from an adult who was a healthcare worker with PCR-confirmed SARS-CoV-2 infection or an uninfected control (not recorded which). Sequenced input: whole blood. The CDR3 is CSARDPGTGGLEAQHF. CDR3 coding DNA: TGCAGTGCTAGAGATCCCGGGACAGGGGGCCTTGAGGCCCAGCATTTT.